Below, 6 T cell receptor beta chains from the same sample are listed, as sequenced in a study of CD8 T cells in ankylosing spondylitis. TCRdb re-analysed the 5' RACE reads in MiXCR, keeping a single row per CDR3 protein. Among about 240,000 distinct CDR3 sequences listed, about 9.1% were seen once. Sequencing input: blood, either unsorted or a sorted T cell fraction (not recorded which). The receptors originated from a male donor with ankylosing spondylitis or in good health (not recorded which).

This clonotype came up many times. V and J are TRBV2 and TRBJ2-5; D uncertain. The CDR3 runs 11 residues. V dropped 10 bases and J dropped 5 bases, with 11 bases sitting between them. Looked up from germline, CDR1 is SNHLY and CDR2 is FYNNEI. The DNA of the CDR3 is TGTGCCACCGGACGCAGGGAGACCCAGTACTTC. Its translation: CATGRRETQYF.

This clonotype was observed a handful of times. The J gene is TRBJ2-7, the V gene TRBV15; no definite D call. Trimming removed 0 bases at V and 7 bases at J, with 10 bases between. Germline V gives CDR1 LNHNV, CDR2 YYDKDF (reference sequence). This CDR3 is built from 13 residues. The CDR3 DNA is TGTGCCACCAGCAGAGATTACGGGTTTGAGCAGTACTTC. It yields the protein CATSRDYGFEQYF. The entire variable domain, with the rest obtained from reference TRBV15 and TRBJ2-7, is as follows: DAMVIQNPRYQVTQFGKPVTLSCSQTLNHNVMYWYQQKSSQAPKLLFHYYDKDFNNEADTPDNFQSRRPNTSFCFLDIRSPGLGDTAMYLCATSRDYGFEQYFGPGTRLTVT.

This clonotype was observed at least ten times. The chain carries TRBV5-1 and TRBJ2-1; TRBD2 matches at 7 bases. Per germline, CDR1 SGHRS and CDR2 YFSETQ. V lost 0 bases to trimming and J lost 9 bases; unmatched junction nucleotides: 6. The CDR3 has 14 amino acids. Written as DNA, the CDR3 is TGCGCCAGCAGCTTGGAAGCGGGGCCAGGTGAGCAGTTCTTC. Translated, it gives CASSLEAGPGEQFF.

This clonotype was observed at least ten times. The V gene is TRBV24-1, the J gene TRBJ2-5; D not resolved. The germline CDR1 and CDR2 sequences are KGHDR and SFDVKD. This CDR3 is built from 11 residues. Deletions cut 3 bases from V and 5 bases from J, with 3 bases between. The CDR3 DNA is TGTGCCACCAGTGATCGGGAGACCCAGTACTTC. Its translation is CATSDRETQYF.

Concerning this clonotype itself: Just one base apart from a much larger clone, this may be a read error. The J gene is TRBJ2-7, the V gene TRBV14; no reliable D call. This CDR3 spans 14 amino acids. CDR1 SGHDN and CDR2 FVKESK come from the germline V gene. The CDR3 DNA reads TGTGCCAGCAGCCGATTCGACGTCTCCTACGAGAAGTACTTC. It specifies CASSRFDVSYEKYF.

Concerning this clonotype itself: A much larger clone is a single base away; this may be a read error. The V gene is TRBV12-3 or TRBV12-4, the J gene TRBJ1-1, with a tentative D call TRBD1 (6 bases). This CDR3 spans 14 amino acids. DNA for the CDR3: TGTGCCAGCAGTCCCGACAGGACGAACGCTGAAGCTTTCTTT. Amino acids: CASSPDRTNAEAFF.